A single sample gave rise to the 6 T cell receptor beta chains below, sequenced in a study of beta chain features in type 1 diabetes. Every isolated RNA sample was fully reverse transcribed, so sequencing captured expressed TCRB transcripts. Here immunoSEQ multiplex PCR was the method, and the copy in TCRdb shows in-frame clones only, minus some. The sample carries roughly 300,000 clones, under 8.5% recorded once. Sequenced material: central memory CD4+ T cells from blood. The origin of the receptors is a woman aged 18-29 years in good health.

This clone was observed at least ten times. This chain links TRBV4-3 with TRBJ2-6, with D unresolved. In germline, CDR1 is LGHNA, CDR2 YSLEER. There are 20 residues in the CDR3. The V end lost 0 bases, the J end lost 0 bases, and 18 bases lay between the germline ends. The CDR3 nucleotides are TGCGCCAGCAGCCAAGAGGCGTTGTCAGCGTATCCCTCTGGGGCCAACGTCCTGACTTTC. Translating gives CASSQEALSAYPSGANVLTF.

The chain is built from TRBV4-3 and TRBJ2-7, with 9 nucleotides matching TRBD1. The germline V gene has CDR1 LGHNA and CDR2 YSLEER. CDR3 length: 15 residues. V lost 1 base, J lost 4 bases, and 5 bases stayed unmatched. As DNA, the CDR3 is TGCGCCAGCAGCCAAGCTACCGGGACAGGGTACGAGCAGTACTTC. Protein sequence: CASSQATGTGYEQYF.

This clone has just a few counts. The genes are TRBV5-4 and TRBJ2-7; tentatively, D is TRBD1 or TRBD2 (5 bases each). The V end lost 0 bases, the J end lost 6 bases, and 16 bases lay between the germline ends. This CDR3 has 15 residues. The germline gives CDR1 SGHNT, CDR2 YYREEE (reference sequence). CDR3 residues: CASSLDGAVGVEQYF. The CDR3 DNA reads TGTGCCAGCAGCTTGGATGGGGCCGTGGGAGTCGAGCAGTACTTC.

The rearrangement uses TRBV23-1 and TRBJ2-5; possibly TRBD1 for D (6 bases). The last part of the DNA fits TRBJ2-7 better; the J call may be wrong. TRBV23-1 carries the ORF label, with uncertain function. The CDR3 covers 17 residues. The CDR3 DNA reads as TGCGCCAGCAGTCAAAATCCCGCAATCACAGGGACCAACGAGCAGTACTTC. Translation gives CASSQNPAITGTNEQYF.

In the case of this clone: At the DNA level, this CDR3 is encoded by other sequences in the same sample as well. V gene TRBV7-2 combines with J gene TRBJ2-1; possibly TRBD1 for D (6 bases). The V and J ends lost 5 bases and 1 base respectively, with 9 bases between them. CDR3 length equals 14 residues. The germline V gene has CDR1 SGHTA and CDR2 FQGNSA. The CDR3 DNA follows: TGTGCCAGCAGCCCCCAGGGGTCCTACAATGAGCAGTTCTTC. Translation gives CASSPQGSYNEQFF.

This clone appeared many times. The CDR3 is CASSLGQSRNEKLFF. For the CDR3, the DNA is TGTGCCAGCAGCCTCGGACAGTCCCGTAATGAAAAACTGTTTTTT. V usage is TRBV7-9 and J usage is TRBJ1-4; a weak D match, TRBD1 (6 bases). The V end was cut by 5 bases, the J end by 4 bases, with 14 bases between. The CDR3 has 15 residues. CDR1 is SEHNR, CDR2 FQNEAQ, per germline (reference sequence).